The present T cell receptor (beta chain) was sequenced within a study of blood T cell repertoires in COVID-19. Study-level information: Specimens from acute and convalescent COVID-19 originated in the United States, Italy and Spain. PBMCs, B-cell-depleted T cells, or T cells were the source of the cDNA or gDNA that made up the material.

V was pared by 1 base and J by 3 bases, with 2 bases of the junction left unmatched. The length of the CDR3 is 14 residues. CDR1 and CDR2 from the germline V gene are SGDLS and YYNGEE. Methods used by the authors: Reference gene primer amplification in the assay estimated nucleated cell counts. Clones were sequenced by immunoSEQ multiplex PCR, and TCRdb holds only the in-frame ones, with some missing. V, J and clone size derive from that table, while D and trimming were established from the DNA sequence. The sample records around 250,000 clones, about nine tenths being singletons. Sequenced sample: peripheral blood. This receptor was obtained from a man in his 60s with acute or convalescent COVID-19. The chain couples TRBV9 to TRBJ1-1; 8 nucleotides match TRBD1. As DNA, the CDR3 is TGTGCCAGCAGCGTACAGGGGGCTCACACTGAAGCTTTCTTT. Translated: CASSVQGAHTEAFF.